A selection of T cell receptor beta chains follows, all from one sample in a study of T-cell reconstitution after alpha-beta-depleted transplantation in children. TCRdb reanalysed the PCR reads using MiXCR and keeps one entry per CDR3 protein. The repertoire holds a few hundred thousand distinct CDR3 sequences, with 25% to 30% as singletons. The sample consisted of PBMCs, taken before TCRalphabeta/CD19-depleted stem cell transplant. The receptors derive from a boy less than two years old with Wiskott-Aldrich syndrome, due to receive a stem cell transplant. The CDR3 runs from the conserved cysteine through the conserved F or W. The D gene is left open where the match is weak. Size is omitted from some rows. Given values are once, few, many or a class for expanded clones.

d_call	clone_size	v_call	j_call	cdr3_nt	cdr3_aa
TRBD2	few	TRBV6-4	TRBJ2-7	TGTGCCAGCAGTCGTTTTCCGGGAGGTTCCTACGAGCAGTACTTC	CASSRFPGGSYEQYF
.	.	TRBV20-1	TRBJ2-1	TGCAGTGCTAGCCCAAGGGCTCTTCTAGAGCGTGGCAATGAGCAGTTCTTC	CSASPRALLERGNEQFF
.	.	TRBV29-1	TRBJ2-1	TGCAGCGTTCCGGGTGAGCAGTTCTTC	CSVPGEQFF
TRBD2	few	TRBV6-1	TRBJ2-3	TGTGCCAGCCGGACTAGCGTTAGCACAGATACGCAGTATTTT	CASRTSVSTDTQYF
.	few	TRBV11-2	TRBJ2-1	TGTGCCAGCAGCATCTACCAAGCCTCCTACAATGAGCAGTTCTTC	CASSIYQASYNEQFF
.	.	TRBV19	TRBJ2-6	TGTGCCAGTAGTAAGGGACGAACGTTATCCCTCTCTGGGGCCAACGTCCTGACTTTC	CASSKGRTLSLSGANVLTF
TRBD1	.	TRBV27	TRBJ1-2	TGTGCCAGCACCGGGACAGGGGCGCATGGCTACACCTTC	CASTGTGAHGYTF
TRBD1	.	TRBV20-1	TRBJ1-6	TGCAGTGCTAGGGGACAGGGGGCTTCACCCCTCCACTTT	CSARGQGASPLHF
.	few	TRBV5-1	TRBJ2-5	TGCGCCAGCAGCCGACTAGGGGGTGTAGAGACCCAGTACTTC	CASSRLGGVETQYF
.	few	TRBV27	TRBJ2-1	TGTGCCAGCAGTTCCCGCTGGGTTAATGAGCAGTTCTTC	CASSSRWVNEQFF
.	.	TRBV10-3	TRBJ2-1	TGTGCCATCAGTGAAGCAGGGGTAATCGTCTACAATGAGCAGTTCTTC	CAISEAGVIVYNEQFF
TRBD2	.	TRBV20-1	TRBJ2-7	TGCAGTGCCCCTAGCGGGAACTCCTACGAGCAGTACTTC	CSAPSGNSYEQYF
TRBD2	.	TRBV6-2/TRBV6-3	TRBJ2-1	TGTGCCAGCAGTTACGGAACGGGAGGGCCCAATGAGCAGTTCTTC	CASSYGTGGPNEQFF
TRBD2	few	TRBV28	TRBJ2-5	TGTGCCAGCAGTTTGGTCCTCGGAGCGGGAGTCCAAGAGACCCAGTACTTC	CASSLVLGAGVQETQYF
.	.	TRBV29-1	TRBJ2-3	TGCAGCGTTTCTCTAGCGTCTAGCACAGATACGCAGTATTTT	CSVSLASSTDTQYF
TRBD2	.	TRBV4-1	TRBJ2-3	TGCGCCAGCAGCCAAGAGCTAGCGGGACCTTACACAGATACGCAGTATTTT	CASSQELAGPYTDTQYF
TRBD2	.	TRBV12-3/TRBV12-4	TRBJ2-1	TGTGCCAGCAGCCTTAGCGGGAAGGTTAGAAGTTCCTACAATGAGCAGTTCTTC	CASSLSGKVRSSYNEQFF
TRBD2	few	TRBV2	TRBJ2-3	TGTGCCAGCAGTGATTCCCGGCTAGCGGGTAGCACAGATACGCAGTATTTT	CASSDSRLAGSTDTQYF
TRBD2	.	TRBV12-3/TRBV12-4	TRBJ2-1	TGTGCCAGCAGGGCTGGGGGGGGGGTTTACAATGAGCAGTTCTTC	CASRAGGGVYNEQFF
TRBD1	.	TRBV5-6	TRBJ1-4	TGTGCCAGCAGCTATTTGGGACAGGGGGATGAAAAACTGTTTTTT	CASSYLGQGDEKLFF
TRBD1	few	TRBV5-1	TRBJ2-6	TGCGCCAGCAGCTTCGTTAGCAGGGGGCTACCTGGGGCCAACGTCCTGACTTTC	CASSFVSRGLPGANVLTF
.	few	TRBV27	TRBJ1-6	TGTGCCAGCAGTGAATCAAGGAGGGTCTATAATTCACCCCTCCACTTT	CASSESRRVYNSPLHF
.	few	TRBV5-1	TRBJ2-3	TGCGCCAGCAGCCTGATGGACACAGATACGCAGTATTTT	CASSLMDTDTQYF
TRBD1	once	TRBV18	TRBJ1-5	TGTGCCAGCTCACCGGGGACAGGGAAAAATCAGCCCCAGCATTTT	CASSPGTGKNQPQHF
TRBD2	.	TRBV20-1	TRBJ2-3	TGCAGTGCTCGTCGACTAGCGGGAGCTACGCAGTATTTT	CSARRLAGATQYF
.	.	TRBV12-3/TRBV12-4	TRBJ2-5	TGTGCCAGCAGTTTCCCCCCGAGATACGCCCAAGAGACCCAGTACTTC	CASSFPPRYAQETQYF
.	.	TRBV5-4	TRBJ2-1	TGTGCCAGCAGCGTCGGTCAGAATGAGCAGTTCTTC	CASSVGQNEQFF
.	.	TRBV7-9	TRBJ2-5	TGTGCCAGCAGTCGGCGGGGACAGCAAGAGACCCAGTACTTC	CASSRRGQQETQYF
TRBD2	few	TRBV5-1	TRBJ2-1	TGCGCCAGCAGCCAATTACTAGCGGGAGAAGGTGAGCAGTTCTTC	CASSQLLAGEGEQFF
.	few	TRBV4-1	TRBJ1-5	TGCGCCAGCAGCCAGACGGGACAACAAAATCAGCCCCAGCATTTT	CASSQTGQQNQPQHF
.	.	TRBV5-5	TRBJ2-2	TGTGCCAGCAGCTTCACGGTTCCCTGGTATGCCGGGGAGCTGTTTTTT	CASSFTVPWYAGELFF
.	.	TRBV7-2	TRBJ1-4	TGTGCCAGCAGCTTCGCCCCCCCGTCTCGGGGACGAGTCGGTGAAAAACTGTTTTTT	CASSFAPPSRGRVGEKLFF